The rows below give T cell receptor beta chains drawn from one sample of a study of technical replicates of blood from four donors. Method: immunoSEQ multiplex PCR; TCRdb's copy keeps in-frame clones and lacks some. The table shows about 81,000 clones, with 80% to 90% occurring only once. The sequenced sample consisted of PBMCs. Receptors originate from a human donor in good health. Some clones in this sample may be carry-over from other donors' samples. Both conserved end residues are part of each CDR3. D genes are given only for firm matches.

TRBJ2-7 TRBV19 - TGTGCCAGTAGTGTTACTAGCAAGTACGAGCAGTACTTC CASSVTSKYEQYF
TRBJ2-3 TRBV27 TRBD2 TGTGCCAGCAGTTTACGGGGGGGAAGCACAGATACGCAGTATTTT CASSLRGGSTDTQYF
TRBJ2-5 TRBV7-7 TRBD2 TGTGCCAGCAGCCCACTAGCGGGAGTCGGGGAGACCCAGTACTTC CASSPLAGVGETQYF
TRBJ2-7 TRBV11-2 - TGTGCCAGCAGCTTAGAGGCCACCGCTGGCTCCTACGAGCAGTACTTC CASSLEATAGSYEQYF
TRBJ2-3 TRBV4-3 TRBD1 TGCGCCAGCAGCCAAGGGACAGGGAGTGCAGATACGCAGTATTTT CASSQGTGSADTQYF
TRBJ2-6 TRBV4-3 - TGCGCCAGCAGCCAAGGCAGGGCTGGGGCCAACGTCCTGACTTTC CASSQGRAGANVLTF
TRBJ1-4 TRBV30 TRBD1 TGTGCCTGGAGAGAAGGACAGGGGTATAATGAAAAACTGTTTTTT CAWREGQGYNEKLFF
TRBJ2-7 TRBV30 - TGTGCCTGGAGTCTTGGAGCGGCCTCCTACGAGCAGTACTTC CAWSLGAASYEQYF
TRBJ2-3 TRBV6-4 TRBD2 TGTGCCAGCAGTGACTCTCCCGGTGGGAGCGGGGGCACAGATACGCAGTATTTT CASSDSPGGSGGTDTQYF
TRBJ2-3 TRBV7-9 TRBD2 TGTGCCAGCAGCTTAGCCCTAGCGGGGGGCACAGATACGCAGTATTTT CASSLALAGGTDTQYF